Presented here are 19 T cell receptor beta chains from one specimen sequenced in a study of cytomegalovirus exposure and HLA in healthy donors. With 60 Vbeta and 13 Jbeta primers, the PCR was carried out. Assay used: immunoSEQ multiplex PCR; TCRdb lists only in-frame clones, some missing. The sample has around 110,000 clones, around 86% seen once; the top ten hold more than 2%. The source material was PBMCs. The receptors were sampled from a man aged 25 to 45 in good health and CMV-seronegative.

The chain combines TRBV5-1 with TRBJ2-1; tentatively, D is TRBD1 (6 bases). The CDR3 is made up of 15 amino acids. Germline-derived CDR1 and CDR2 are SGHRS and YFSETQ. V was cut by 4 bases and J by 0 bases, with 11 bases left in between. The CDR3 protein is CASSMLGGSYNEQFF. CDR3 coding DNA: TGCGCCAGCAGCATGCTAGGGGGCTCCTACAATGAGCAGTTCTTC.

The rearrangement uses TRBV7-9 and TRBJ1-1; TRBD1 might be the D (5 bases). Germline CDR1 SEHNR, CDR2 FQNEAQ (reference sequence). The V end was cut by 1 base, the J end by 6 bases, with 15 bases between. The CDR3 length is 15 residues. Written as DNA, the CDR3 is TGTGCCAGCAGCTTAGGTCAGGGTCGGCCCCCTGAAGCTTTCTTT. Translated: CASSLGQGRPPEAFF.

This chain uses TRBV7-9 with TRBJ1-2; the D is unclear. In germline, CDR1 is SEHNR, CDR2 FQNEAQ (reference sequence). The length of the CDR3 is 12 residues. Trimming shortened V by 6 bases and J by 10 bases, and 15 bases separated the two germline ends. CDR3 in DNA: TGTGCCAGCAGTCGGGATGCCGACCTCTACACCTTC. The encoded protein is CASSRDADLYTF.

The genes are TRBV29-1 and TRBJ2-3, with a possible D match to TRBD1 (6 bases). In germline, CDR1 is SQVTM, CDR2 ANQGSEA. The CDR3 runs 16 residues. The germline V and J ends were trimmed by 6 bases and 0 bases, with 19 bases remaining between them. In DNA, the CDR3 is TGCAGCGTCTACTACCTGGACAGCACTAGCACAGATACGCAGTATTTT. Its protein is CSVYYLDSTSTDTQYF.

In its sample, this clone was seen a few times. The V and J genes are TRBV7-6 and TRBJ2-7, with TRBD1 matching 10 bases. The V segment lost 2 bases and the J segment 6 bases; nucleotides outside the gene matches: 7. The CDR3 runs 15 residues. Germline assignment: CDR1 SGHVS and CDR2 FNYEAQ. The CDR3 here is CASSLFGQGVSEQYF. CDR3 bases: TGTGCCAGCAGCTTATTTGGACAGGGGGTCTCCGAGCAGTACTTC.

The rearrangement uses TRBV10-1 and TRBJ2-5; TRBD1 is a possible D gene (6 bases). The J call may be incorrect, as the DNA end agrees better with TRBJ2-7. This CDR3 is built from 19 residues. The germline V gene has CDR1 WNHNN and CDR2 SYGVQD (reference sequence). In nucleotides, the CDR3 is TGCGCCAGCAGTGATATAAGGACAGAGGCTTACACCGGCTCCTACGAGCAGTACTTC. Protein product: CASSDIRTEAYTGSYEQYF.

The rearrangement uses TRBV28 and TRBJ2-7; weak D call: TRBD1 (6 bases). From germline, CDR1 is MDHEN and CDR2 SYDVKM. The V gene lost 2 bases and the J gene lost 2 bases, with 10 bases spanning the gap. The CDR3 has 14 amino acids. In DNA form, the CDR3 reads TGTGCCAGCAGTTTAACAGGGTATCCCTACGAGCAGTACTTC. Residues: CASSLTGYPYEQYF.

The V gene is TRBV21-1, the J gene TRBJ1-5. TRBV21-1 constitutes a pseudogene. The CDR3 sequence is 14 residues long. The CDR3 sequence is CASSTRDSNQPQHF. CDR3 nucleotides: TGTGCCAGCAGCACGCGGGACAGCAATCAGCCCCAGCATTTT.

This chain joins TRBV5-4 and TRBJ2-7; tentative D call: TRBD1 (6 bases). V shed 4 bases and J shed 6 bases, with 20 bases lying between them. CDR1 and CDR2 (germline): SGHNT, YYREEE (reference sequence). The CDR3 length is 15 residues. The CDR3 reads CASSGARQAPSEQYF. Written as DNA, the CDR3 is TGTGCCAGCAGCGGGGCCCGACAGGCACCCTCCGAGCAGTACTTC. Drawing the rest from reference TRBV5-4 and TRBJ2-7, the complete variable domain is ETGVTQSPTHLIKTRGQQVTLRCSSQSGHNTVSWYQQALGQGPQFIFQYYREEENGRGNFPPRFSGLQFPNYSSELNVNALELDDSALYLCASSGARQAPSEQYFGPGTRLTVT.

This clone has only a few counts. The chain recombines TRBV6-6 with TRBJ2-7, with 9 bases fitting TRBD1. Trimming cost V 7 bases and J 4 bases; bases outside gene matches: 11. This CDR3 region has 15 residues. Germline CDR1 MNHNY, CDR2 SVGAGI (reference sequence). The CDR3 DNA is TGTGCCAGCACGATCACCGGGACAGGGATGTACGAGCAGTACTTC. It specifies CASTITGTGMYEQYF.

V usage is TRBV2 and J usage is TRBJ2-3, with 8 bases matching TRBD1. The CDR3 totals 15 residues. The V segment lost 10 bases and the J segment 0 bases; nucleotides outside the gene matches: 9. The germline gives CDR1 SNHLY, CDR2 FYNNEI. This CDR3 is CATQQGVYSTDTQYF. The DNA of the CDR3 is TGTGCCACTCAACAGGGGGTTTATAGCACAGATACGCAGTATTTT.

The V and J genes are TRBV11-3 and TRBJ2-5; D is possibly TRBD1 (6 bases). Trimming pared 5 bases from V and 3 bases from J, leaving 10 bases between. Germline assignment: CDR1 SGHNT and CDR2 YENEEA. The CDR3 runs 13 residues. Here the CDR3 reads CASSHREEETQYF. The CDR3 region has the DNA TGTGCCAGCAGCCACAGGGAAGAAGAGACCCAGTACTTC.

As for this clone: At one of its ends the junction is not consistent with the germline gene, which may arise from a read error. This chain uses TRBV7-6 with TRBJ2-6; possible D gene TRBD2, 5 bases. This CDR3 comprises 15 residues. Germline CDR1 is SGHVS and CDR2 is FNYEAQ. DNA of the CDR3: TGTGCCAGCAGCTCTCCTCAGAGGGCGGCCAACGGCCTGACTTTC. Encoded protein: CASSSPQRAANGLTF.

This clone was seen a single time. The chain combines TRBV6-1 with TRBJ2-2; D unresolved. CDR1 is MNHNS, CDR2 SASEGT, per germline. The CDR3 has 13 amino acids. V shed 7 bases and J shed 1 base, with 7 bases lying between them. The CDR3 DNA sequence: TGTGCCAGCACCCCGGGGAACACCGGGGAGCTGTTTTTT. Translating it yields CASTPGNTGELFF.

The chain combines TRBV2 with TRBJ2-7; 7 nucleotides agree with TRBD2. Germline values: CDR1 SNHLY, CDR2 FYNNEI. CDR3 length: 15 amino acids. With V trimmed by 5 bases and J by 3 bases, 10 bases remained unmatched. CDR3 in DNA: TGTGCCAGCAGTAGAACTAGCGACCCTCTCTACGAGCAGTACTTC. The encoded protein is CASSRTSDPLYEQYF.

This chain links TRBV11-2 with TRBJ2-7, with 9 positions matching TRBD1. CDR1 and CDR2 (germline): SGHAT, FQNNGV. CDR3 size: 18 residues. V shed 2 bases, J shed 4 bases, and the junction held 15 bases outside the gene matches. The CDR3 region is CASSLSLWGRTGEYEQYF. The CDR3 coding sequence is TGTGCCAGCAGCTTATCTTTGTGGGGTAGGACAGGGGAATACGAGCAGTACTTC.

The chain links TRBV7-9 to TRBJ2-1; D might be TRBD2 (5 bases). V lost 1 base and J 9 bases, leaving 16 bases between the germline ends. This CDR3 contains 15 residues. CDR1 is SEHNR and CDR2 is FQNEAQ in the germline V gene (reference sequence). The CDR3 DNA follows: TGTGCCAGCAGCTTAGTTGAGGGTATGGCAGTTGAGCAGTTCTTC. It translates to CASSLVEGMAVEQFF.

The rearrangement joins TRBV5-6 to TRBJ2-1, with TRBD1 matching 9 bases. V trimming: 7 bases; J trimming: 10 bases; junction bases outside the gene matches: 12. The CDR3 has 14 amino acids. The germline V gene has CDR1 SGHDT and CDR2 YYEEEE. The CDR3 sequence is CASSYRDRVGEQFF. For the CDR3, the DNA is TGTGCCAGCTCCTACCGGGACAGGGTTGGGGAGCAGTTCTTC.

The chain's CDR3 is CASSAFGGPGNTIYF. The CDR3 DNA sequence: TGTGCCAGCAGTGCCTTCGGGGGACCTGGAAACACCATATATTTT. The chain recombines TRBV6-5 with TRBJ1-3; tentative D call: TRBD1 (5 bases). The germline V and J ends were trimmed by 5 bases and 2 bases, with 13 bases remaining between them. Germline assignment: CDR1 MNHEY and CDR2 SVGAGI. This CDR3 has 15 amino acids.